What follows are 27 T cell receptor beta chains derived from one specimen sequenced in a study of blood T cells in healthy people across ages. A second roughly 6 to 12 cycle PCR used barcoded and J-beta primers. TCRdb fed the 5' RACE reads into MiXCR, producing one record per CDR3 protein. The sample records hundreds of thousands of distinct CDR3 sequences, approximately 50% being singletons. Sequenced material: blood. The origin of the receptors is a woman aged 55-69 years in good health.

The CDR3 DNA is TGTGCCAGCAGTTCCGTAGGACAGGGACAGTCCTACGAGCAGTACTTC. As protein: CASSSVGQGQSYEQYF. The rearrangement links TRBV6-6 to TRBJ2-7; 8 bases are shared with TRBD1. The germline V gene encodes CDR1 MNHNY and CDR2 SVGAGI (reference sequence). CDR3 size: 16 residues. The junction had 9 bases not matched to a gene; V was cut back by 4 bases and J by 1 base.

This sequence joins TRBV2 and TRBJ2-3; D unclear. Trimming left V 6 bases short and J 1 base short, with 14 bases between. Germline V gene lookup returns CDR1 SNHLY and CDR2 FYNNEI. The length of the CDR3 is 15 residues. The CDR3 DNA reads TGTGCCAGCAGCGCGTACCCACGGGGCACAGATACGCAGTATTTT. It specifies CASSAYPRGTDTQYF.

Many counts were recorded for this clonotype. The CDR3 DNA follows: TGCAGCGTTGCACAGGAGCAAGAGACCCAGTACTTC. Protein product: CSVAQEQETQYF. This sequence joins TRBV29-1 and TRBJ2-5; TRBD1 is a possible D gene (5 bases). This CDR3 is 12 amino acids long. Germline V gives CDR1 SQVTM, CDR2 ANQGSEA. V lost 4 bases, J lost 2 bases, and 8 bases lay in between. Full variable domain (missing parts from reference TRBV29-1 and TRBJ2-5): SAVISQKPSRDICQRGTSLTIQCQVDSQVTMMFWYRQQPGQSLTLIATANQGSEATYESGFVIDKFPISRPNLTFSTLTVSNMSPEDSSIYLCSVAQEQETQYFGPGTRLLVL.

The table lists this clonotype with a few counts. The chain joins TRBV20-1 to TRBJ2-3; 11 bases align to TRBD2. Germline V gives CDR1 DFQATT, CDR2 SNEGSKA (reference sequence). After removal of 8 bases from V and 0 bases from J, the junction contained 7 bases not matched to a gene. The CDR3 is 15 residues long. As DNA, the CDR3 is TGCAGTCCCCGACGGACTAGCGGGAGCACAGATACGCAGTATTTT. Translation: CSPRRTSGSTDTQYF.

The chain joins TRBV20-1 to TRBJ2-5; weak D call: TRBD2 (5 bases). Trimming removed 1 base from V and 5 bases from J, with 14 bases in between. Germline V CDR1 and CDR2: DFQATT, SNEGSKA (reference sequence). The CDR3 has 14 residues. In nucleotides, the CDR3 is TGCAGTGCTAGAGCTCCCAAGGGCGGGGAGACCCAGTACTTC. It is translated as CSARAPKGGETQYF.

This sequence joins TRBV12-3 or TRBV12-4 and TRBJ2-2; TRBD2 might be the D (5 bases). CDR3 length: 16 residues. V was pared by 5 bases and J by 5 bases, with 18 bases between. The CDR3 nucleotides are TGTGCCAGCAGTGCCGGACTGCGACGAGGGACCGGGGAGCTGTTTTTT. Translated, it gives CASSAGLRRGTGELFF.

V is TRBV7-9 and J is TRBJ2-7; D gene ambiguous. The end of the DNA aligns better with TRBJ2-5, so the J call may be wrong. CDR1 and CDR2 (germline): SEHNR, FQNEAQ (reference sequence). The CDR3 extends over 14 amino acids. The CDR3 spells CASSLEVGSETQYF. In DNA form, the CDR3 reads TGTGCCAGCAGCTTAGAGGTGGGCAGTGAGACCCAGTACTTC.

This chain links TRBV7-9 with TRBJ2-7; D remains ambiguous. Germline CDR1 and CDR2: SEHNR and FQNEAQ (reference sequence). This CDR3 spans 14 amino acids. V was shortened by 5 bases and J by 2 bases, with 13 bases between the two germline ends. CDR3 sequence reads: CASSPRDLPYEQYF. The CDR3 coding sequence is TGTGCCAGCAGCCCCCGCGACCTCCCCTACGAGCAGTACTTC.

This clonotype came up many times. V and J are TRBV4-2 and TRBJ2-7; 8 bases agree with TRBD1. CDR1 and CDR2 (germline): LGHNA, YNFKEQ. CDR3 length equals 16 residues. Losses at the gene ends were 2 bases for V and 0 bases for J; bases not matched to a gene: 6. In nucleotides, the CDR3 is TGTGCCAGCAGCCAATCTGCCGGACAGGGCTCCTACGAGCAGTACTTC. Its protein product is CASSQSAGQGSYEQYF.

This clonotype was seen a few times. J is TRBJ2-7 and V is TRBV4-3; a possible D gene is TRBD1 (6 bases). V was shortened by 0 bases and J by 0 bases, with 18 bases between the two germline ends. CDR1 and CDR2 from the germline V gene are LGHNA and YSLEER. CDR3 length: 18 residues. The DNA of the CDR3 is TGCGCCAGCAGCCAAGATTGGTCCGTGTCAGGGGCCTCCTACGAGCAGTACTTC. Its translation is CASSQDWSVSGASYEQYF.

This clonotype was found a few times. With a much larger clone just one base away, this may be a read error. The rearrangement joins TRBV7-2 to TRBJ2-7, with D possibly being TRBD1 (6 bases). Germline lookup yields CDR1 SGHTA and CDR2 FQGNSA. CDR3 length equals 12 residues. CDR3: CASSSGGYGQYF. CDR3 sequence (DNA): TGTGCCAGCAGCTCTGGGGGCTACGGGCAGTACTTC.

This clonotype was recorded once. A much larger clone sits a single nucleotide away, making a read error possible. This sequence joins TRBV20-1 and TRBJ2-5, with D perhaps matching TRBD2 (6 bases). Germline V lookup: CDR1 DFQATT, CDR2 SNEGSKA (reference sequence). The CDR3 totals 12 residues. The V and J ends lost 3 bases and 11 bases respectively, with 16 bases between them. In DNA, the CDR3 is TGCAGTGCTAGCGGGAGCGGCGATGAGCAGTACTTC. This codes for CSASGSGDEQYF.

The chain joins TRBV6-2 or TRBV6-3 to TRBJ2-5; perhaps TRBD1 as D (6 bases). The DNA matches TRBJ2-7 better at its end, which makes the J call doubtful. The CDR3 is made up of 14 amino acids. The germline gives CDR1 MNHEY, CDR2 SVGEGT. The CDR3 DNA reads TGTGCCAGCAGGCCGCAGGGGCAGTACTACGAGCAGTACTTC. As protein: CASRPQGQYYEQYF.

The chain couples TRBV20-1 to TRBJ2-4; unclear D gene. The end of the DNA fits TRBJ2-7 better, so the J call may be wrong. The CDR3 is 11 residues long. The V gene's germline CDR1 is DFQATT and CDR2 SNEGSKA (reference sequence). The CDR3 region is CSATRDYEQYF. The CDR3 nucleotides are TGCAGTGCTACTCGTGACTACGAGCAGTACTTC.

The chain couples TRBV6-5 to TRBJ2-1; either TRBD1 or TRBD2 may fit D (5 bases each). The length of the CDR3 is 15 residues. Germline loops: CDR1 MNHEY, CDR2 SVGAGI. The V end lost 6 bases, the J end lost 7 bases, and 19 bases lay between the germline ends. The DNA for the CDR3 is TGTGCCAGCAGACTACAAGGGGAGCGGTCAAATGAGCAGTTCTTC. Translation: CASRLQGERSNEQFF.

The V and J genes are TRBV10-3 and TRBJ2-4; TRBD2 aligns across 10 bases. With the DNA end fitting TRBJ2-7 better, the J assignment may be wrong. Per the germline V gene, CDR1 is ENHRY and CDR2 is SYGVKD. The CDR3 totals 16 residues. The CDR3 DNA follows: TGTGCCATCAGTGAGTCGAGGCTAGCGGGAGCCTACGAGCAGTACTTC. Translation gives CAISESRLAGAYEQYF.

In its sample, this clonotype was seen a few times. CDR3 sequence reads: CASSNREETQYF. CDR3 in DNA: TGTGCCAGCAGTAACAGGGAAGAGACCCAGTACTTC. V is TRBV2 and J is TRBJ2-5, with a weak D call TRBD1 (6 bases). From germline, CDR1 is SNHLY and CDR2 FYNNEI. CDR3 length: 12 amino acids. Between the trimmed V and J ends, which lost 5 bases and 3 bases, there was a span of 7 bases.

This chain joins TRBV20-1 and TRBJ2-7; perhaps TRBD1 as D (6 bases). Between the trimmed V and J ends, which lost 6 bases and 2 bases, there was a span of 14 bases. This CDR3 comprises 13 residues. The V gene's germline CDR1 is DFQATT and CDR2 SNEGSKA (reference sequence). CDR3 sequence reads: CSASPGHAYEQYF. For the CDR3, the DNA is TGCAGTGCCTCACCGGGACATGCCTACGAGCAGTACTTC.

This clonotype was recorded a few times. The rearrangement joins TRBV5-1 to TRBJ2-7, with D possibly matching TRBD1 (5 bases). Looked up from germline, CDR1 is SGHRS and CDR2 is YFSETQ. The CDR3 extends over 16 amino acids. V was pared by 0 bases and J by 4 bases, with 17 bases between. CDR3 in DNA: TGCGCCAGCAGCTTGGGACAGCTACTAAATCCATACGAGCAGTACTTC. This translates into CASSLGQLLNPYEQYF.

This sequence joins TRBV4-2 and TRBJ2-1; 11 bases line up with TRBD1. The CDR3 is made up of 20 amino acids. Trimming took 4 bases from V and 0 from J; bases not matched to a gene: 14. CDR1 is LGHNA, CDR2 YNFKEQ, per germline. The CDR3 region has the DNA TGTGCCAGCAGCCTTCCCTCGGACAGGGGGCCGCCTAGCTCCTACAATGAGCAGTTCTTC. Translation: CASSLPSDRGPPSSYNEQFF.

Here the CDR3 reads CASSLWAGGSSEQFF. The CDR3 DNA reads TGTGCCAGCAGTTTATGGGCGGGAGGGTCCAGTGAGCAGTTCTTC. J is TRBJ2-1 and V is TRBV27; 9 nucleotides line up with TRBD2. Losses at the gene ends were 1 base for V and 9 bases for J; bases not matched to a gene: 7. Germline-derived CDR1 and CDR2 are MNHEY and SMNVEV (reference sequence). The CDR3 extends over 15 amino acids.

In its sample, this clonotype was seen a few times. This sequence joins TRBV6-6 and TRBJ1-1; D is undetermined. CDR1 and CDR2 from the germline V gene are MNHNY and SVGAGI (reference sequence). Between the trimmed V and J ends, which lost 1 base and 1 base, there was a span of 7 bases. The CDR3 consists of 14 residues. The chain's CDR3 is CASSYFSRNTEAFF. CDR3 nucleotide sequence: TGTGCCAGCAGTTACTTCTCCAGGAACACTGAAGCTTTCTTT.

CDR3 amino acids: CASSSGRTVNYGYTF. The DNA of the CDR3 is TGTGCCAGCAGCAGCGGACGGACAGTTAACTATGGCTACACCTTC. V and J are TRBV7-9 and TRBJ1-2, with a possible D match to TRBD1 (6 bases). CDR1 and CDR2 from the germline V gene are SEHNR and FQNEAQ (reference sequence). CDR3 length equals 15 residues. Between the trimmed V and J ends, which lost 5 bases and 1 base, there was a span of 14 bases.

The chain is built from TRBV5-1 and TRBJ1-1; possible D gene TRBD1, 5 bases. This CDR3 has 14 amino acids. Germline V gene lookup returns CDR1 SGHRS and CDR2 YFSETQ. V was trimmed by 3 bases and J by 1 base, leaving 10 bases between them. Written as DNA, the CDR3 is TGCGCCAGCAGCTACCAGACAGAGAACACTGAAGCTTTCTTT. It yields the protein CASSYQTENTEAFF.

The chain couples TRBV7-3 to TRBJ2-1, with 7 bases that match TRBD2. The germline gives CDR1 SGHTA, CDR2 FQGTGA. This CDR3 has 14 amino acids. V shed 5 bases, J shed 9 bases, and the junction held 10 bases outside the gene matches. CDR3 region: CASSPGLVSSEQFF. CDR3 nucleotides: TGTGCCAGCAGCCCCGGACTAGTATCCAGTGAGCAGTTCTTC.

The V gene is TRBV20-1, the J gene TRBJ2-5; 9 bases are a match to TRBD2. With 5 bases clipped from V and 11 bases from J, the junction kept 15 bases outside the gene matches. The length of the CDR3 is 14 residues. Germline-derived CDR1 and CDR2 are DFQATT and SNEGSKA (reference sequence). The CDR3 DNA reads as TGCAGTGCTCCCGCCCGAGCGGGAGGATTGGAGCAGTACTTC. This codes for CSAPARAGGLEQYF.

The chain carries TRBV4-3 and TRBJ2-7, with TRBD1 identical over 9 bases. This CDR3 comprises 17 residues. Per germline, CDR1 LGHNA and CDR2 YSLEER. V lost 2 bases to trimming and J lost 2 bases; unmatched junction nucleotides: 10. CDR3 loop: CASSQSPGQGITYEQYF. The CDR3 nucleotides are TGCGCCAGCAGCCAATCCCCGGGACAGGGTATTACCTACGAGCAGTACTTC.